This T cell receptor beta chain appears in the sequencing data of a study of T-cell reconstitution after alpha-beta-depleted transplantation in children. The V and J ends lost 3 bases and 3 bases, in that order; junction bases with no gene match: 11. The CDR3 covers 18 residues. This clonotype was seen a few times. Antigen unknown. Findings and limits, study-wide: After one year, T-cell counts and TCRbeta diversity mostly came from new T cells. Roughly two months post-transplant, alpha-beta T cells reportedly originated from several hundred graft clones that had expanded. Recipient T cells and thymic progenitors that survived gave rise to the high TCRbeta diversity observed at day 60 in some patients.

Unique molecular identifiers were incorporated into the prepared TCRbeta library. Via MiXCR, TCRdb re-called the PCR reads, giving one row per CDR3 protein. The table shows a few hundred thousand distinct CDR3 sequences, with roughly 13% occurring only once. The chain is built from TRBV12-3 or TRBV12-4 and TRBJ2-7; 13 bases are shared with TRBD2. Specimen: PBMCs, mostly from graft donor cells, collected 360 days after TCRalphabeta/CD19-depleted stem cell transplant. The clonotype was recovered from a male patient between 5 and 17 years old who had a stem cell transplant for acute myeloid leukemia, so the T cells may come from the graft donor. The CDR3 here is CASSFSRGLAGTGYEQYF. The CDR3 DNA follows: TGTGCCAGCAGTTTCTCACGGGGACTAGCGGGGACCGGCTACGAGCAGTACTTC.